Listed here are 22 T cell receptor beta chains from one sample, sequenced in a study of cytomegalovirus exposure and HLA in healthy donors. PCR used 60 Vbeta primers and 13 Jbeta primers. Using immunoSEQ multiplex PCR, the repertoire was profiled, and TCRdb retains in-frame clones only, with some absent. The repertoire has about 130,000 clones, around 81% of them found once; the top ten carry about 1.2%. Specimen: PBMCs. The source is a female donor in good health and CMV-seronegative.

The CDR3 DNA reads as TGCGCCAGCAGTGAGTCTGGACTAGCGGGAGCTAACGAGCAGTACTTC. This translates into CASSESGLAGANEQYF. The chain carries TRBV10-1 and TRBJ2-7; 13 positions agree with TRBD2. Per germline, CDR1 WNHNN and CDR2 SYGVQD (reference sequence). CDR3 length: 16 amino acids. Trimming at V came to 0 bases and at J to 5 bases, leaving 4 bases not matched to a gene.

The V gene is TRBV5-5, the J gene TRBJ2-7; TRBD1 agrees at 7 bases. V lost 5 bases, J lost 2 bases, and 10 bases stayed unmatched. Germline CDR1 reads SGHKS; CDR2 reads YYEKEE (reference sequence). The CDR3 is 15 residues long. The CDR3 DNA sequence: TGTGCCAGCAGTCCCACCCCGCAGGGGGCCTACGAGCAGTACTTC. Protein sequence: CASSPTPQGAYEQYF.

The rearrangement links TRBV6-1 to TRBJ1-5, with D hard to call. The CDR3 sequence is 13 residues long. Germline V CDR1 and CDR2: MNHNS, SASEGT. Trimming took 5 bases from V and 3 from J, leaving 8 bases between them. In DNA form, the CDR3 reads TGTGCCAGCAGTAAGGAGGTCAATCAGCCCCAGCATTTT. As protein: CASSKEVNQPQHF.

The V gene is TRBV7-9, the J gene TRBJ2-7; D possibly corresponds to TRBD2 (6 bases). Germline CDR1 SEHNR, CDR2 FQNEAQ (reference sequence). Trimming cost V 6 bases and J 0 bases, with 12 bases left between them. The CDR3 contains 14 residues. Here the CDR3 reads CASRDGGRSYEQYF. For the CDR3, the DNA is TGTGCCAGCAGGGACGGGGGACGCTCCTACGAGCAGTACTTC.

V usage is TRBV2 and J usage is TRBJ1-6; TRBD1 matches at 7 bases. V lost 8 bases to trimming and J lost 10 bases; unmatched junction nucleotides: 17. Germline lookup yields CDR1 SNHLY and CDR2 FYNNEI. The CDR3 spans 16 residues. The DNA of the CDR3 is TGTGCCAGCCATCGCCTTTACAGGGGCCAGGCATCACCCCTCCACTTT. It yields the protein CASHRLYRGQASPLHF. Full variable domain (remainder filled in from reference TRBV2 and TRBJ1-6): EPEVTQTPSHQVTQMGQEVILRCVPISNHLYFYWYRQILGQKVEFLVSFYNNEISEKSEIFDDQFSVERPDGSNFTLKIRSTKLEDSAMYFCASHRLYRGQASPLHFGNGTRLTVT.

In its sample, this clone was seen a few times. The gene calls are TRBV28 and TRBJ1-3; possible D gene TRBD1, 5 bases. Germline lookup yields CDR1 MDHEN and CDR2 SYDVKM. The CDR3 totals 16 residues. Trimming left V 6 bases short and J 8 bases short, with 23 bases between. The CDR3 is CASSRSAGRFSYTIYF. The CDR3 nucleotides read TGTGCCAGCAGCCGTAGTGCAGGGAGGTTTTCCTACACCATATATTTT.

The rearrangement joins TRBV9 to TRBJ1-5; D may be TRBD1 (6 bases). CDR3 size: 19 residues. Trimming took off 0 bases at V and 0 bases at J, with 19 bases between the two ends. Per germline, CDR1 SGDLS and CDR2 YYNGEE. The CDR3 sequence: CASSVESAGAIFSNQPQHF. The CDR3 coding sequence is TGTGCCAGCAGCGTAGAAAGTGCGGGGGCAATCTTTAGCAATCAGCCCCAGCATTTT.

The chain employs TRBV28 and TRBJ2-3; maybe TRBD1 (7 bases). CDR3 length: 14 residues. V was shortened by 5 bases and J by 8 bases, with 17 bases between the two germline ends. From germline, CDR1 is MDHEN and CDR2 SYDVKM. The CDR3 is CASSDRVEGSTQYF. The CDR3, as DNA: TGTGCCAGCAGTGACAGGGTGGAGGGGAGTACGCAGTATTTT.

This clone was recorded a few times. The chain couples TRBV18 to TRBJ2-7, with no clear D. The length of the CDR3 is 14 residues. Germline CDR1 and CDR2: KGHSH and LQKENI. V was pared by 0 bases and J by 3 bases, with 9 bases between. The CDR3 coding sequence is TGTGCCAGCTCACCACCATGGCCCAACTACGAGCAGTACTTC. This translates into CASSPPWPNYEQYF.

This clone showed up just once. The genes are TRBV5-6 and TRBJ2-5, with D perhaps matching TRBD2 (6 bases). Between the trimmed V and J ends, which lost 3 bases and 5 bases, there was a span of 14 bases. Per the germline V gene, CDR1 is SGHDT and CDR2 is YYEEEE. The CDR3 sequence is 14 residues long. CDR3 bases: TGTGCCAGCAGCTGGAGGGCAGGGACGGAGACCCAGTACTTC. Translated: CASSWRAGTETQYF.

Only a few counts were recorded for this clone. This chain links TRBV5-1 with TRBJ2-3; TRBD2 matches 7 bases. The CDR3 is made up of 17 amino acids. Germline assignment: CDR1 SGHRS and CDR2 YFSETQ. The junction had 19 bases not matched to a gene; V was cut back by 1 base and J by 11 bases. As DNA, the CDR3 is TGCGCCAGCAGCTTGAGAGGGGATGAGGCGGGGGACCAGGGGCAGTATTTT. Its translation: CASSLRGDEAGDQGQYF.

A remark on this clone: Other DNA variants within this sample encode the same CDR3. The rearrangement joins TRBV19 to TRBJ1-5, with D perhaps matching TRBD1 (5 bases). The CDR3 extends over 13 amino acids. Germline V gene sequence: CDR1 LNHDA, CDR2 SQIVND (reference sequence). Trimming shortened V by 4 bases and J by 5 bases, and 9 bases separated the two germline ends. As DNA, the CDR3 is TGTGCCAGTAGTACCACAGGCTATCAGCCCCAGCATTTT. Translated, it gives CASSTTGYQPQHF. Based on the CDR3 plus reference TRBV19 and TRBJ1-5, the full variable domain is DGGITQSPKYLFRKEGQNVTLSCEQNLNHDAMYWYRQDPGQGLRLIYYSQIVNDFQKGDIAEGYSVSREKKESFPLTVTSAQKNPTAFYLCASSTTGYQPQHFGDGTRLSIL.

This clone was found a few times. This chain joins TRBV4-1 and TRBJ1-5; TRBD1 is a possible D gene (6 bases). The V end was cut by 0 bases, the J end by 6 bases, with 9 bases between. Per germline, CDR1 MGHRA and CDR2 YSYEKL. This CDR3 is 14 amino acids long. Here the CDR3 DNA reads TGCGCCAGCAGCCAAGAGCCAGGGGTTCAGCCCCAGCATTTT. Translating gives CASSQEPGVQPQHF.

This chain links TRBV10-3 with TRBJ2-3; 11 bases fit TRBD2. Germline V CDR1 and CDR2: ENHRY, SYGVKD. V dropped 5 bases and J dropped 3; count of bases not matched to a gene: 1. The CDR3 has 14 residues. This CDR3 is CAISLAGGTDTQYF. The CDR3 DNA sequence: TGTGCCATCAGTTTAGCGGGAGGGACAGATACGCAGTATTTT.

The V and J genes are TRBV29-1 and TRBJ1-2, with D hard to call. Germline CDR1 reads SQVTM; CDR2 reads ANQGSEA. This CDR3 contains 13 residues. The germline V and J ends were trimmed by 4 bases and 8 bases, with 17 bases remaining between them. The CDR3 DNA follows: TGCAGCGTTGGTGCCGGAGGCGGGAAAGGCTACACCTTC. Translating it yields CSVGAGGGKGYTF.

The genes are TRBV27 and TRBJ1-2; D may be TRBD1 (6 bases). The CDR3 contains 14 residues. V gave up 0 bases and J gave up 4 bases, with 9 bases separating them. The germline V gene encodes CDR1 MNHEY and CDR2 SMNVEV (reference sequence). CDR3 sequence (DNA): TGTGCCAGCAGTTTATCAGGGGGGGCCTATGGCTACACCTTC. Its translation: CASSLSGGAYGYTF.

The rearrangement joins TRBV30 to TRBJ2-1; 12 bases match TRBD2. Germline CDR1 GTSNPN, CDR2 SVGIG (reference sequence). CDR3 length: 17 amino acids. J lost 3 bases, V lost 4 bases, and 10 bases had no gene match. The CDR3: CAWTPFPGLAGYNEQFF. CDR3 DNA sequence: TGTGCCTGGACCCCATTCCCGGGACTAGCGGGCTACAATGAGCAGTTCTTC.

This clone appeared once. This chain links TRBV9 with TRBJ2-1; 9 nucleotides line up with TRBD2. V shed 3 bases and J 8 bases; nucleotides not matched to a gene: 6. CDR1 and CDR2 (germline): SGDLS, YYNGEE. The CDR3 is 14 residues long. CDR3 loop: CASSAGTSIDEQFF. CDR3 in DNA: TGTGCCAGCAGCGCGGGGACTAGCATCGATGAGCAGTTCTTC. Supplemented by reference TRBV9 and TRBJ2-1, the full variable domain reads DSGVTQTPKHLITATGQRVTLRCSPRSGDLSVYWYQQSLDQGLQFLIQYYNGEERAKGNILERFSAQQFPDLHSELNLSSLELGDSALYFCASSAGTSIDEQFFGPGTRLTVL.

This clone was seen a single time. The chain carries TRBV7-6 and TRBJ2-2, with D possibly matching TRBD2 (5 bases). Looked up from germline, CDR1 is SGHVS and CDR2 is FNYEAQ. V was clipped by 8 bases and J by 4 bases, with 14 bases between them. The CDR3 contains 14 residues. The CDR3 DNA sequence: TGTGCCAGCGCGCCGGGGATGAGCACCGGGGAGCTGTTTTTT. Its translation is CASAPGMSTGELFF.

V is TRBV10-3 and J is TRBJ2-5; TRBD1 matches 7 bases. V gave up 4 bases and J gave up 5 bases; unmatched junction bases: 1. Germline V lookup: CDR1 ENHRY, CDR2 SYGVKD. The CDR3 is made up of 12 amino acids. CDR3 sequence (DNA): TGTGCCATCAGTGGGGGACAGGAGACCCAGTACTTC. This codes for CAISGGQETQYF.

The V call is TRBV2, the J call TRBJ2-2; possible D gene TRBD2, 7 bases. Trimming took off 8 bases at V and 7 bases at J, with 14 bases between the two ends. The CDR3 is 13 residues long. Germline CDR1 reads SNHLY; CDR2 reads FYNNEI. This CDR3 reads CASQSGGGGELFF. The CDR3 DNA is TGTGCCAGCCAATCGGGGGGCGGCGGGGAGCTGTTTTTT.

The chain has TRBV10-2 and TRBJ1-5; D is unresolved. This CDR3 comprises 12 residues. Deletions cut 2 bases from V and 4 bases from J, with 3 bases between. In germline, CDR1 is WSHSY, CDR2 SAAADI. As DNA, the CDR3 is TGCGCCAGCAGTGAGCGGAATCAGCCCCAGCATTTT. It specifies CASSERNQPQHF.